This TCR beta chain derives from a study of identical twins' blood T cells. Whole-study results and caveats: Mainly, cloneset size products determined shared clonotypes, twins included.

V gave up 3 bases and J gave up 8 bases, with 11 bases separating them. The CDR3 totals 13 residues. The germline CDR1 and CDR2 sequences are DFQATT and SNEGSKA (reference sequence). TCRdb re-derived calls from the 5' RACE reads in MiXCR, one entry per CDR3 protein. The sample includes fewer than 450,000 distinct CDR3 sequences, 28% of them seen just once. This clonotype appeared a few times. What it recognizes is unknown. V gene TRBV20-1 combines with J gene TRBJ1-6; D gene ambiguous. The receptor's source is a woman aged 18-49 years in good health. The material sequenced was PBMCs. The CDR3 protein is CSASFGVDSPLHF. CDR3 nucleotides: TGCAGTGCTAGTTTTGGGGTTGATTCACCCCTCCACTTT.